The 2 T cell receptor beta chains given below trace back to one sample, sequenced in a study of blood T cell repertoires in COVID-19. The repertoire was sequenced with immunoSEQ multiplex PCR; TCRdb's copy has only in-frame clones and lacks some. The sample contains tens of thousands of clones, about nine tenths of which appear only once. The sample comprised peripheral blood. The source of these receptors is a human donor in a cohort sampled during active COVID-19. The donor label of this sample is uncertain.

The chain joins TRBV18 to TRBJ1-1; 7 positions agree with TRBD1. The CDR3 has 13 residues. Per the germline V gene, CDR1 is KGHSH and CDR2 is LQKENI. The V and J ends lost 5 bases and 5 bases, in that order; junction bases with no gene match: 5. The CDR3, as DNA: TGTGCCAGCTCATACAGGGGTGGTACTGAAGCTTTCTTT. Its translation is CASSYRGGTEAFF.

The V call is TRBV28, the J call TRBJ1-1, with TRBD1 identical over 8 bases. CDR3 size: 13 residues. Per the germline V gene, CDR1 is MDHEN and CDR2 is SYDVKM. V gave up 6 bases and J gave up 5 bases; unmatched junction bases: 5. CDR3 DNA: TGTGCCAGCAGGGCAGGGGGCTCAACTGAAGCTTTCTTT. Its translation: CASRAGGSTEAFF.